What follows is one T cell receptor beta chain and its context. Its antigen is undetermined. This CDR3 has 13 residues. Deletions cut 6 bases from V and 8 bases from J, with 14 bases between. The germline V gene encodes CDR1 SGHRS and CDR2 YFSETQ. The sample comes from a study of T-cell memory formation after mild COVID-19. Findings and caveats of the study: Some clones that responded were present in memory (sampled pre-infection), which suggests cross-reactive memory joined.

TCRdb recomputed calls from the 5' RACE reads with MiXCR, one row per CDR3 protein. The data show about 160,000 distinct CDR3 sequences, with roughly 28% seen just once and about 12% held by the top ten. The chain couples TRBV5-1 to TRBJ1-4; tentative D call: TRBD1 (6 bases). Material for sequencing was PBMCs or a T cell subset sorted from them (not recorded which). The receptor's source is an adult woman who had mild COVID-19 (a few samples of this study predate the infection). Cell type and time point are not known. The CDR3 bases are TGCGCCAGCACCCGGGACATCGGGGAAAAACTGTTTTTT. The encoded protein is CASTRDIGEKLFF.